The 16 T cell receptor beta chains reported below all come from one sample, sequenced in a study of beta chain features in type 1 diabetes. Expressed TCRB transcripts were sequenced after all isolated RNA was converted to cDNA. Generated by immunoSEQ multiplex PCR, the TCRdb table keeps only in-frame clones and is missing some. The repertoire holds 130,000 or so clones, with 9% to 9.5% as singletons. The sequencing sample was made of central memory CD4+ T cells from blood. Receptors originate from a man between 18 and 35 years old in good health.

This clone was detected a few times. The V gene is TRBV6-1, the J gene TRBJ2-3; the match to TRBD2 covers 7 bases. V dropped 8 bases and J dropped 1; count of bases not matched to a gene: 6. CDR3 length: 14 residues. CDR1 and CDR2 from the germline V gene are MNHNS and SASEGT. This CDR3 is CASVRAGGTDTQYF. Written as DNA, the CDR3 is TGTGCCAGCGTTCGGGCGGGGGGCACAGATACGCAGTATTTT.

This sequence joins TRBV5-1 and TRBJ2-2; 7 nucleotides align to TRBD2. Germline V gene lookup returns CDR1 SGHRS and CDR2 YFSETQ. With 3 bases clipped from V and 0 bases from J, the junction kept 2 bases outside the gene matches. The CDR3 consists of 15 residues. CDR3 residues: CASSSLAANTGELFF. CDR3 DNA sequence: TGCGCCAGCAGCTCGCTAGCGGCGAACACCGGGGAGCTGTTTTTT.

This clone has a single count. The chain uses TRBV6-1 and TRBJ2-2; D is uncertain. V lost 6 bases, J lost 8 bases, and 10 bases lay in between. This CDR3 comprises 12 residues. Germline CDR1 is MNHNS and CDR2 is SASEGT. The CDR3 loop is CASSLSVGELFF. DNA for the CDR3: TGTGCCAGCAGCCTTAGTGTTGGGGAGCTGTTTTTT.

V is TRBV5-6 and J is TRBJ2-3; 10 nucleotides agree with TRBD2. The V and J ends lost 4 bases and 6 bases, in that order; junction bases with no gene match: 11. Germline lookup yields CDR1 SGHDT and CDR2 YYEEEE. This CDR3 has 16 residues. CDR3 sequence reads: CASSLMLAGAADTQYF. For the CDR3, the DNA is TGTGCCAGCAGCCTGATGCTAGCGGGGGCGGCGGATACGCAGTATTTT.

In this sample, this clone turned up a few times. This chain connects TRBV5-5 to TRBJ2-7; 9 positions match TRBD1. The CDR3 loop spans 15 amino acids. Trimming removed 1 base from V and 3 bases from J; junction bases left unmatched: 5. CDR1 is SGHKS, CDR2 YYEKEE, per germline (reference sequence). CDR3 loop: CASSLLGQGNYEQYF. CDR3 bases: TGTGCCAGCAGCTTGTTAGGACAGGGGAACTACGAGCAGTACTTC.

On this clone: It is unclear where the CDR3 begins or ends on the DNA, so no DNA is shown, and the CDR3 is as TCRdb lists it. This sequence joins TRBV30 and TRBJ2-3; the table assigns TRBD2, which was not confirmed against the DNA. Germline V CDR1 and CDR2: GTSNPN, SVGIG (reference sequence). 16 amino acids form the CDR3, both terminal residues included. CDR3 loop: CAWSVGTGTVLAGGYF.

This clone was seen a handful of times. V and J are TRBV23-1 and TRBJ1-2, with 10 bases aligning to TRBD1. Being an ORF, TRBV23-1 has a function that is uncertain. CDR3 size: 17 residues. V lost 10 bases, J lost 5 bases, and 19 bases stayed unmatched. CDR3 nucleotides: TGCGCCAAAGCATCGGGGACAGGGGAGGGGGGTAGGTATGGCTACACCTTC. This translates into CAKASGTGEGGRYGYTF.

DNA for the CDR3: TGTGCCAGCAGCTCTCGGGGGGGCAGCACAGATACGCAGTATTTT. It is translated as CASSSRGGSTDTQYF. This chain links TRBV5-4 with TRBJ2-3; 8 positions match TRBD2. Looked up from germline, CDR1 is SGHNT and CDR2 is YYREEE (reference sequence). V lost 3 bases to trimming and J lost 0 bases; unmatched junction nucleotides: 3. The length of the CDR3 is 15 residues.

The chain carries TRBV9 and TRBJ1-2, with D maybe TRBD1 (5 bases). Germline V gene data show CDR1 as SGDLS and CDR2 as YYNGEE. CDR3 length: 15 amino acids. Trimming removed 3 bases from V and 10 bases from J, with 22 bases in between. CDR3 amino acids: CASSGQPGVLGAYTF. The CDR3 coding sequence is TGTGCCAGCAGCGGGCAGCCGGGAGTATTAGGGGCCTACACCTTC.

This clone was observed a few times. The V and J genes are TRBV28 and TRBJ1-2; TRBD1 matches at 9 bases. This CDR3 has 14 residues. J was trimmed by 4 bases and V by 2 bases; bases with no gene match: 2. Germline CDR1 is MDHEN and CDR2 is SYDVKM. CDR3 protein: CASSLGGQGYGYTF. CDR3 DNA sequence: TGTGCCAGCAGTTTAGGGGGACAGGGCTATGGCTACACCTTC.

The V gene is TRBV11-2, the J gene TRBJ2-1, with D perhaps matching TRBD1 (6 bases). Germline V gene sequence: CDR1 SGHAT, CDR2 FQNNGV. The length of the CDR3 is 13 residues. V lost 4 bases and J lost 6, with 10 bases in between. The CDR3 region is CASSWGPPNEQFF. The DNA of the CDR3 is TGTGCCAGCAGCTGGGGGCCACCCAATGAGCAGTTCTTC.

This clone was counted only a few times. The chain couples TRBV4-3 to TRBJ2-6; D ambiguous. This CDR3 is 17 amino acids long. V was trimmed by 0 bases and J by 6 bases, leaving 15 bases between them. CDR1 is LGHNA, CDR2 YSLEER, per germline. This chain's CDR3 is CASSQDPRNLVANVLTF. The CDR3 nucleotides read TGCGCCAGCAGCCAAGATCCGAGAAACTTAGTGGCCAACGTCCTGACTTTC.

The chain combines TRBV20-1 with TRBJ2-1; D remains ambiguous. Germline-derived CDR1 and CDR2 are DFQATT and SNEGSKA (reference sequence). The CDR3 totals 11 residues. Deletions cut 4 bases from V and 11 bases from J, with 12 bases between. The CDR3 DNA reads TGCAGTGCTAATGAGCAGGCCCAGCAGTTCTTC. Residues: CSANEQAQQFF.

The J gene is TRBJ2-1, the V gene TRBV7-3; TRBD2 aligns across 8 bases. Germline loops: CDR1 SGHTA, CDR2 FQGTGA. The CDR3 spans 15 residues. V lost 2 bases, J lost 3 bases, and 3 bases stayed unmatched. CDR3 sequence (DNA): TGTGCCAGCAGCTTAGGACTAGCTGTCTACAATGAGCAGTTCTTC. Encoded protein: CASSLGLAVYNEQFF. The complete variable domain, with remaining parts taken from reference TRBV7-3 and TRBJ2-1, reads GAGVSQTPSNKVTEKGKYVELRCDPISGHTALYWYRQSLGQGPEFLIYFQGTGAADDSGLPNDRFFAVRPEGSVSTLKIQRTERGDSAVYLCASSLGLAVYNEQFFGPGTRLTVL.

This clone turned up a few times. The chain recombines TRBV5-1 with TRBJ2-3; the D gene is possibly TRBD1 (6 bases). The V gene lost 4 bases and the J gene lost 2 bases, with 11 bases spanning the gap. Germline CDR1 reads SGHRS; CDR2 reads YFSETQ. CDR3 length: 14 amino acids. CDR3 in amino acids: CASSPGDPTDTQYF. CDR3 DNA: TGCGCCAGCAGCCCAGGGGACCCCACAGATACGCAGTATTTT.

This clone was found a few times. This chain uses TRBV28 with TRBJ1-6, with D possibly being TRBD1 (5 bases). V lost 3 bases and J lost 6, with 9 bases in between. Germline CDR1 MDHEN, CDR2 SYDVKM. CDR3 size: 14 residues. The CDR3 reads CASSLTVLNSPLHF. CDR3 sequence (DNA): TGTGCCAGCAGTTTGACAGTACTTAATTCACCCCTCCACTTT.